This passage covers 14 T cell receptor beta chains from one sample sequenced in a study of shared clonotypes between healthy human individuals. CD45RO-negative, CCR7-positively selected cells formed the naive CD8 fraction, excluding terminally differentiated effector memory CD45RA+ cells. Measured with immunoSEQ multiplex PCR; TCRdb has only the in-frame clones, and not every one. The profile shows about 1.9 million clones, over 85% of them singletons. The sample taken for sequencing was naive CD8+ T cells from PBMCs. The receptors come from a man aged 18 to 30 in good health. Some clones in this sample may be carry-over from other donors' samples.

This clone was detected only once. CDR3 in DNA: TGTGCCAGCAGCTTAGATGCAGGGGGAGGAAACACCATATATTTT. It specifies CASSLDAGGGNTIYF. The gene calls are TRBV7-6 and TRBJ1-3; 7 positions agree with TRBD1. With 1 base clipped from V and 4 bases from J, the junction kept 4 bases outside the gene matches. CDR1 and CDR2 from the germline V gene are SGHVS and FNYEAQ. This CDR3 has 15 amino acids.

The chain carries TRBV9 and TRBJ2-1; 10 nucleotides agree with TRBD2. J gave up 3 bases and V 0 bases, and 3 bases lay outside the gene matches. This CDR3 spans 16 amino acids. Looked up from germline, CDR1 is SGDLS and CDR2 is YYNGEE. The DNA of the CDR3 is TGTGCCAGCAGCGTAGGGGCTAGCGGGGGCTACAATGAGCAGTTCTTC. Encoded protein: CASSVGASGGYNEQFF.

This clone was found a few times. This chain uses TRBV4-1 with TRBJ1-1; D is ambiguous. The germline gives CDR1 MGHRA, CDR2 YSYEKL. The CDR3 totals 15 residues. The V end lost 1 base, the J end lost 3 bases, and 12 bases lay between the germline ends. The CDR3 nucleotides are TGCGCCAGCAGCCAAGCAACCCCGGGTTACACTGAAGCTTTCTTT. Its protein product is CASSQATPGYTEAFF.

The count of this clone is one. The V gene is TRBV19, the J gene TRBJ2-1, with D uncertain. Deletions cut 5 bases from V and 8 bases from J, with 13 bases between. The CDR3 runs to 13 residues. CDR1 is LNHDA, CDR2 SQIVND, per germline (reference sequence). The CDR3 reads CASSQTDRDEQFF. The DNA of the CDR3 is TGTGCCAGTAGTCAAACGGACCGCGATGAGCAGTTCTTC.

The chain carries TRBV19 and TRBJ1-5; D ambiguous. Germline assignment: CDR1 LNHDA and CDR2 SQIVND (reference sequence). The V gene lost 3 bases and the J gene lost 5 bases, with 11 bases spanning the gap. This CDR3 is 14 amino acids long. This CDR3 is CASSIDLEDQPQHF. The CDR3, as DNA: TGTGCCAGTAGTATTGATTTGGAGGATCAGCCCCAGCATTTT. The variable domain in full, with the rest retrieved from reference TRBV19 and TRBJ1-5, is DGGITQSPKYLFRKEGQNVTLSCEQNLNHDAMYWYRQDPGQGLRLIYYSQIVNDFQKGDIAEGYSVSREKKESFPLTVTSAQKNPTAFYLCASSIDLEDQPQHFGDGTRLSIL.

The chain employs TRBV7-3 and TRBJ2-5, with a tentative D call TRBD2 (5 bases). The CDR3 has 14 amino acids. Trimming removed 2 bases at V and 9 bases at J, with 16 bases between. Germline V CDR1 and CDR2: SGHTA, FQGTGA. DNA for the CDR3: TGTGCCAGCAGCTTAGATCGGGCAGGAGGACCCCAGTACTTC. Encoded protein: CASSLDRAGGPQYF.

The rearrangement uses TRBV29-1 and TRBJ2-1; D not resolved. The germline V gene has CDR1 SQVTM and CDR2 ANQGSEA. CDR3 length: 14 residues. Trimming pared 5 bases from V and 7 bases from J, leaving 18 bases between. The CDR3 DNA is TGCAGCGTTTCATCAAGGGCATCCCTGAATGAGCAGTTCTTC. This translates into CSVSSRASLNEQFF.

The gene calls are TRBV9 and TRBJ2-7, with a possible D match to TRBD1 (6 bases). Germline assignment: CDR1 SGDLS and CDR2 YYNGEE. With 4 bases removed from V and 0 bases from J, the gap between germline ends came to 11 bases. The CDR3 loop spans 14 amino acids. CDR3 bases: TGTGCCAGCAGCATGACAGGTAGCTCCTACGAGCAGTACTTC. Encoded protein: CASSMTGSSYEQYF.

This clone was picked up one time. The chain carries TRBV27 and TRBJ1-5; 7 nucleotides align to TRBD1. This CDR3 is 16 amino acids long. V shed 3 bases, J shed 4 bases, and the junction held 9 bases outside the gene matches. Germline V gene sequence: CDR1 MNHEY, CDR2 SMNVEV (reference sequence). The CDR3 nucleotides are TGTGCCAGCAGTTTGAAGACAGGGCTGGGAAATCAGCCCCAGCATTTT. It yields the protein CASSLKTGLGNQPQHF.

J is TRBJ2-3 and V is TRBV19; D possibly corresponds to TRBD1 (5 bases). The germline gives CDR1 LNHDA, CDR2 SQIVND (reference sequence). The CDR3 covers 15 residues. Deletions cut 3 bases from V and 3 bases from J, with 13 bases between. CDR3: CASSMYRHSTDTQYF. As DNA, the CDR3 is TGTGCCAGTAGTATGTACAGGCACTCGACAGATACGCAGTATTTT.

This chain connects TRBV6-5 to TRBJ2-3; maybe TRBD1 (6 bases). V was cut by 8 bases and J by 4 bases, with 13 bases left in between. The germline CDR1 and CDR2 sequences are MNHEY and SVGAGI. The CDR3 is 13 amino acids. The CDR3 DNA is TGTGCCAGCGAGTCCAGGGGAGCAGATACGCAGTATTTT. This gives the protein CASESRGADTQYF.

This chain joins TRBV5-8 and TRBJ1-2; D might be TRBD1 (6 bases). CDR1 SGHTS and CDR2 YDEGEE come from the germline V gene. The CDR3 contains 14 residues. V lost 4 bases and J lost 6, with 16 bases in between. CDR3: CASSLGPRGNGYTF. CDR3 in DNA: TGTGCCAGCAGCCTAGGACCCAGGGGAAATGGCTACACCTTC.

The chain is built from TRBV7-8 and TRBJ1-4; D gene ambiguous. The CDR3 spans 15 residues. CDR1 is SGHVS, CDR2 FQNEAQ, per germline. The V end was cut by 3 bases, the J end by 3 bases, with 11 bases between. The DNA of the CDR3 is TGTGCCAGCAGCTTCTCTCTAGGGTCTAATGAAAAACTGTTTTTT. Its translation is CASSFSLGSNEKLFF.

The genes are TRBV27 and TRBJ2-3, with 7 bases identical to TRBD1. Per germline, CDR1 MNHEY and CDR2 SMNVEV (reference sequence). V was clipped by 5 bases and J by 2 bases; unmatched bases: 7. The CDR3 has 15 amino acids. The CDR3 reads CASSPTGSVTDTQYF. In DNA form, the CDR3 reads TGTGCCAGCAGTCCGACAGGGTCGGTCACAGATACGCAGTATTTT.